One T cell receptor (beta chain) is described in this entry. This clonotype was seen a handful of times. Its antigen is not yet known. Base quality data are lacking; no much larger clone is found one base away. Library creation used 5' RACE. Sequencing took place on an Illumina HiSeq 2500. A second PCR of about 6 to 12 cycles was run with a J-beta primer mix and a sample-barcoded 5' primer. A template-switch 5' adaptor carrying 12 random nucleotides introduced a unique molecular identifier onto each TCR beta cDNA molecule. Each sample yielded at least 2.5 million CDR3-containing paired-end reads. All of the RNA was converted into first-strand cDNA using the Mint cDNA synthesis kit, with a TRBC-specific oligonucleotide serving as the primer. Following uracil-DNA glycosylase treatment, all cDNA underwent a first 18-cycle PCR with the universal primers M1SS and BC2_uni_R. The original pipeline was this. Each sample was normalized by randomly selecting 1 million high-quality reads, each carrying a distinct molecular identifier. Instead of being binned into consensus sequences, reads that shared molecular identifiers were thrown out. MiTCR, set to a Q25 quality threshold and the strictest error-elimination algorithm, was used for CDR3 identification, clonotype clustering and error correction. Lower-bound total TCR beta diversity was estimated with a nonparametric unseen species model using Euler transformation. Through fastp at Q25 and MiXCR, TCRdb rebuilt clones from the public reads, retaining in-frame beta chains. Each entry merges the rows of one CDR3 protein and shows their most common DNA and genes. In this record, the V and J calls reflect TCRdb's handling and not the investigators' own analysis. This sample gives about 720,000 distinct CDR3 sequences in total; around a fifth of them show up just once. 20% to 25% of the sample is in the top ten clones.

The sample comes from a study of blood T cells in healthy people across ages (dated by TCRdb to 2015 to 2017). For the study in its entirety: Template switching captured roughly one uniquely barcoded TCR beta cDNA molecule per two T cells in model experiments. The study measured age-related changes in TCR beta repertoire diversity using deep sequencing normalized with unique cDNA molecular identifiers. The donors were split into four age groups: young (average about 15 years), middle-aged (about 40), aged (more than 60) and long-lived (under 90). Donors of different ages were randomly distributed across sequencing lanes to avoid experimental bias. For two donors (one aged 18 to 30 and one aged 80 or older), the study analyzed two additional independent replicas of 1 million unique cDNA reads from the same blood draw.

Overall study results and their limits: Observed TCR beta diversity per million T cells fell roughly linearly with age, and a significant reduction was already apparent by age around 40. Because the CMV infection status of the donors was unknown, age-related changes in expanded clonotypes may potentially have been confounded. Compared with the aged group, more naive CD4+ T cells, fewer expanded clones and increased TCR diversity were shown by the long-lived group, suggesting age selection. Observed TCR beta diversity correlated strongly with the percentage of naive T cells measured by flow cytometry. Estimates of total diversity from one million sequenced T cells were regarded as lower bounds and underestimates. Conclusive comparison of naive and antigen-experienced compartments was prevented by the profiling of bulk unsorted PBMCs.

Systemically healthy Caucasian individuals from Russia, approximately 39 in total and aged roughly 6 to 100 years, were included as donors. Each donor gave about 9.7 milliliters of peripheral blood, drawn into EDTA-treated Vacutainer tubes. Ficoll-Paque density-gradient centrifugation was used to isolate PBMCs, with at least 7 million obtained per sample. Trizol reagent was used to extract total RNA from PBMCs, with at least 6 micrograms per sample. Naive CD45RAhigh/CD27high T cell percentages were measured by flow cytometry on a PBMC aliquot from every donor. V and J lose 5 bases and 7 bases, and a span of 13 bases separates them. The CDR3 holds 13 amino acids from the cysteine to the phenylalanine. Only the CDR3 DNA stays, 39 bases, in frame from base 1. The CDR1 and CDR2 encoded by the germline V gene are KGHDR and SFDVKD.

The TCR comes from a man between 65 and 80 years old in good health. The chain uses TRBV24-1 and TRBJ1-2; D gene: possibly TRBD1, on 6 matching bases. Sequences were obtained from blood. The DNA sequence is as follows: TGTGCCACCAGTGTCGGCAACAGGGCTGGCTACACCTTC. It encodes CATSVGNRAGYTF.